This T cell receptor (beta chain) was identified during a study of naive and memory T cell subsets. Overall study findings and caveats: This RNA-based method may be sensitive to activation-related transcript changes.

Concerning this clonotype: Its antigen is not known. A read error may be the cause here, since a much bigger clone is one base away.

Trimming cost V 7 bases and J 1 base, with 17 bases left between them. The CDR3 extends over 16 amino acids. Looked up from germline, CDR1 is SGHRS and CDR2 is YFSETQ. Ligated cDNA underwent four rounds of PCR with nested alpha and beta constant region primers and SP2. For blood and skin samples, reverse transcription used TCR alpha and beta constant primers. TCRdb reanalysed the 5' RACE reads using MiXCR and keeps one entry per CDR3 protein. The sample records more than 55,000 distinct CDR3 sequences, about 7.1% being singletons. TCR cDNA received a 3' ligated oligonucleotide that carried a UMI. Adult healthy volunteers gave 2.5 ml peripheral blood for whole-blood RNA. Cells were not sorted; total RNA input targeted 1 to 1000 ng.

The TCR was taken from a female donor in good health. The rearrangement joins TRBV5-1 to TRBJ2-2, with D possibly called TRBD1 or TRBD2 (6 bases each). CDR3 amino acids: CASVQGGFLNTGELFF. CDR3 nucleotides: TGCGCCAGCGTACAGGGAGGATTCCTGAACACCGGGGAGCTGTTTTTT.